One and the same sample provided the 27 T cell receptor beta chains below, sequenced in a study of pediatric ulcerative colitis. The method was immunoSEQ multiplex PCR; TCRdb's version includes in-frame clones alone and lacks a portion of them. The table includes about 60,000 clones, 75% to 90% detected once. Sequencing was carried out using blood. The receptors were sampled from a boy between 10 and 17 years old who was a control in a study of pediatric ulcerative colitis.

The chain uses TRBV4-3 and TRBJ1-1, with 8 bases identical to TRBD1. Germline lookup yields CDR1 LGHNA and CDR2 YSLEER. The CDR3 has 15 residues. With 1 base clipped from V and 4 bases from J, the junction kept 5 bases outside the gene matches. CDR3 DNA: TGCGCCAGCAGCCAAGGGGACAGGATGAGCACTGAAGCTTTCTTT. Translating gives CASSQGDRMSTEAFF.

The V and J genes are TRBV19 and TRBJ2-5, with D unresolved. From germline, CDR1 is LNHDA and CDR2 SQIVND (reference sequence). V lost 0 bases and J 4 bases, leaving 12 bases between the germline ends. This CDR3 comprises 15 residues. The CDR3 is CASSIEGRMTETQYF. CDR3 coding DNA: TGTGCCAGTAGTATAGAAGGGCGAATGACAGAGACCCAGTACTTC.

The chain joins TRBV9 to TRBJ1-2; D remains unclear. There are 14 residues in the CDR3. The germline V gene encodes CDR1 SGDLS and CDR2 YYNGEE. V was clipped by 6 bases and J by 0 bases, with 12 bases between them. CDR3: CASNLGEANYGYTF. In DNA, the CDR3 is TGTGCCAGCAACCTCGGGGAGGCTAACTATGGCTACACCTTC. The full variable domain, its missing parts supplied by reference TRBV9 and TRBJ1-2, is DSGVTQTPKHLITATGQRVTLRCSPRSGDLSVYWYQQSLDQGLQFLIQYYNGEERAKGNILERFSAQQFPDLHSELNLSSLELGDSALYFCASNLGEANYGYTFGSGTRLTVV.

This chain connects TRBV5-6 to TRBJ2-3, with TRBD1 matching 10 bases. Per the germline V gene, CDR1 is SGHDT and CDR2 is YYEEEE. V gave up 4 bases and J gave up 2 bases; unmatched junction bases: 4. The CDR3 contains 15 residues. CDR3: CASSRGTGATDTQYF. CDR3 nucleotides: TGTGCCAGCAGCCGCGGGACAGGGGCCACAGATACGCAGTATTTT.

This sequence joins TRBV5-4 and TRBJ2-1; possibly TRBD1 or TRBD2 for D (6 bases each). The CDR3 covers 16 residues. V was clipped by 4 bases and J by 7 bases, with 21 bases between them. Germline V CDR1 and CDR2: SGHNT, YYREEE (reference sequence). The CDR3 loop reads CASSQGPGDSRNEQFF. CDR3 DNA: TGTGCCAGCAGCCAGGGGCCTGGGGACTCTAGGAATGAGCAGTTCTTC.

This clone was seen only a few times. The rearrangement uses TRBV19 and TRBJ2-7; the match to TRBD2 covers 10 bases. CDR1 LNHDA and CDR2 SQIVND come from the germline V gene (reference sequence). The junction had 6 bases not matched to a gene; V was cut back by 3 bases and J by 7 bases. This CDR3 region has 14 residues. CDR3 region: CASSMGLATVEQYF. Here the CDR3 DNA reads TGTGCCAGTAGTATGGGACTAGCGACTGTAGAGCAGTACTTC.

The chain uses TRBV5-6 and TRBJ1-3; 10 bases line up with TRBD1. Losses at the gene ends were 4 bases for V and 4 bases for J; bases not matched to a gene: 8. CDR1 is SGHDT, CDR2 YYEEEE, per germline. The CDR3 is 16 amino acids. This CDR3 reads CASSPGTGAGGNTIYF. DNA for the CDR3: TGTGCCAGCAGCCCCGGGACAGGGGCGGGAGGAAACACCATATATTTT.

The genes are TRBV7-9 and TRBJ1-2; D is perhaps TRBD1 (6 bases). This CDR3 has 14 amino acids. Trimming shortened V by 1 base and J by 3 bases, and 9 bases separated the two germline ends. The germline CDR1 and CDR2 sequences are SEHNR and FQNEAQ (reference sequence). The CDR3 coding sequence is TGTGCCAGCAGCTTAGGGACAGCCGACTATGGCTACACCTTC. Translated, it gives CASSLGTADYGYTF.

This clone has just a few counts. This sequence joins TRBV19 and TRBJ2-7; the match to TRBD2 covers 9 bases. V lost 9 bases to trimming and J lost 3 bases; unmatched junction nucleotides: 9. CDR3 length equals 14 residues. Germline lookup yields CDR1 LNHDA and CDR2 SQIVND (reference sequence). CDR3 sequence reads: CASAGGLGGYEQYF. The CDR3 bases are TGTGCCAGCGCGGGAGGGTTAGGAGGCTACGAGCAGTACTTC.

This rearrangement joins TRBV15 to TRBJ2-5; perhaps TRBD1 as D (6 bases). This CDR3 contains 15 residues. The ends were cut back, 0 bases at V and 5 bases at J, with 13 bases in the middle. Per germline, CDR1 LNHNV and CDR2 YYDKDF (reference sequence). The CDR3 DNA reads as TGTGCCACCAGCAGAGAGCTCCAGGGGCCTGAGACCCAGTACTTC. Encoded protein: CATSRELQGPETQYF.

This chain connects TRBV27 to TRBJ2-1, with 10 positions matching TRBD1. CDR3 size: 16 residues. CDR1 is MNHEY, CDR2 SMNVEV, per germline (reference sequence). After removal of 0 bases from V and 2 bases from J, the junction contained 1 base not matched to a gene. For the CDR3, the DNA is TGTGCCAGCAGTTTATCAGACAGGGGGCCCTACAATGAGCAGTTCTTC. Amino acid sequence: CASSLSDRGPYNEQFF.

The CDR3 nucleotides read TGTGCCAGCTCACCACAGGACAGGGTAGGCGAGACCCAGTACTTC. It codes for CASSPQDRVGETQYF. The chain has TRBV18 and TRBJ2-5, with 8 bases that match TRBD1. With V trimmed by 1 base and J by 5 bases, 6 bases remained unmatched. Germline-derived CDR1 and CDR2 are KGHSH and LQKENI. The CDR3 is made up of 15 amino acids.

This clone was counted once. The rearrangement uses TRBV30 and TRBJ1-6; 8 bases are a match to TRBD1. CDR3 length: 18 residues. Germline trimming cut 2 bases from V and 0 bases from J; bases unmatched to any gene: 9. Germline-derived CDR1 and CDR2 are GTSNPN and SVGIG (reference sequence). This CDR3 reads CAWSRFGQGASYNSPLHF. CDR3 DNA: TGTGCCTGGAGTAGATTCGGACAGGGAGCCTCCTATAATTCACCCCTCCACTTT.

This rearrangement joins TRBV19 to TRBJ1-1, with a weak D call TRBD1 (5 bases). In germline, CDR1 is LNHDA, CDR2 SQIVND (reference sequence). V shed 5 bases and J shed 0 bases, with 10 bases lying between them. CDR3 length equals 14 residues. The CDR3 spells CASSVGLLNTEAFF. The CDR3 DNA sequence: TGTGCCAGTAGTGTGGGACTCTTGAACACTGAAGCTTTCTTT. The full variable domain, its missing parts supplied by reference TRBV19 and TRBJ1-1, is DGGITQSPKYLFRKEGQNVTLSCEQNLNHDAMYWYRQDPGQGLRLIYYSQIVNDFQKGDIAEGYSVSREKKESFPLTVTSAQKNPTAFYLCASSVGLLNTEAFFGQGTRLTVV.

The rearrangement links TRBV10-3 to TRBJ2-2; no clear D. This CDR3 has 14 amino acids. Trimming pared 3 bases from V and 1 base from J, leaving 6 bases between. CDR1 and CDR2 (germline): ENHRY, SYGVKD. The CDR3 sequence: CAISDQQNTGELFF. The CDR3 DNA is TGTGCCATCAGTGACCAACAGAACACCGGGGAGCTGTTTTTT.

J is TRBJ2-5 and V is TRBV14; no clear D. The length of the CDR3 is 14 residues. CDR1 and CDR2 from the germline V gene are SGHDN and FVKESK. Trimming shortened V by 1 base and J by 7 bases, and 13 bases separated the two germline ends. The CDR3 region is CASSQALGSWTQYF. CDR3 DNA sequence: TGTGCCAGCAGCCAAGCCCTAGGGTCCTGGACCCAGTACTTC. Variable domain in full (rest from reference TRBV14 and TRBJ2-5): EAGVTQFPSHSVIEKGQTVTLRCDPISGHDNLYWYRRVMGKEIKFLLHFVKESKQDESGMPNNRFLAERTGGTYSTLKVQPAELEDSGVYFCASSQALGSWTQYFGPGTRLLVL.

The chain carries TRBV15 and TRBJ2-5, with D possibly being TRBD1 (6 bases). Germline V gives CDR1 LNHNV, CDR2 YYDKDF (reference sequence). V shed 1 base and J shed 1 base, with 13 bases lying between them. This CDR3 comprises 16 residues. Here the CDR3 DNA reads TGTGCCACCAGCAGAGGGGGCACAGGGACCCAAGAGACCCAGTACTTC. This gives the protein CATSRGGTGTQETQYF.

The J gene is TRBJ1-1, the V gene TRBV28; D unclear. The germline V gene encodes CDR1 MDHEN and CDR2 SYDVKM. CDR3 length: 12 amino acids. Trimming removed 5 bases at V and 11 bases at J, with 15 bases between. For the CDR3, the DNA is TGTGCCAGCAGTGTTAGTCGTCGGAGCGCTTTCTTT. Protein product: CASSVSRRSAFF.

The chain carries TRBV27 and TRBJ1-1; possibly TRBD1 for D (5 bases). This CDR3 spans 14 amino acids. CDR1 and CDR2 (germline): MNHEY, SMNVEV (reference sequence). The V end lost 1 base, the J end lost 4 bases, and 10 bases lay between the germline ends. CDR3 amino acids: CASSLLGGGTEAFF. CDR3 DNA sequence: TGTGCCAGCAGTTTATTGGGGGGGGGCACTGAAGCTTTCTTT.

This sequence joins TRBV7-3 and TRBJ2-1; 11 nucleotides match TRBD2. J was trimmed by 5 bases and V by 4 bases; bases with no gene match: 4. This CDR3 region has 15 residues. Germline values: CDR1 SGHTA, CDR2 FQGTGA. CDR3 sequence (DNA): TGTGCCAGCAGCTCCGTAGCGGGAGGGAACAATGAGCAGTTCTTC. Amino acid sequence: CASSSVAGGNNEQFF.

The count of this clone is one. V is TRBV6-6 and J is TRBJ1-5; D might be TRBD1 (5 bases). The germline V and J ends were trimmed by 3 bases and 5 bases, with 8 bases remaining between them. Germline CDR1 reads MNHNY; CDR2 reads SVGAGI (reference sequence). The CDR3 is 13 amino acids. The CDR3 DNA sequence: TGTGCCAGCAGTTATTCGGGGGATCAGCCCCAGCATTTT. It codes for CASSYSGDQPQHF.

The chain employs TRBV4-2 and TRBJ2-3; 13 bases agree with TRBD2. Germline V lookup: CDR1 LGHNA, CDR2 YNFKEQ. The CDR3 loop spans 18 amino acids. V was pared by 1 base and J by 8 bases, with 12 bases of the junction left unmatched. The CDR3 coding sequence is TGTGCCAGCAGCCAAGGAACCGGACTAGCGGGAGATATGGGTACGCAGTATTTT. This codes for CASSQGTGLAGDMGTQYF.

The J gene is TRBJ2-2, the V gene TRBV28; possibly TRBD1 or TRBD2 for D (5 bases each). Germline V gene data show CDR1 as MDHEN and CDR2 as SYDVKM. The V end lost 3 bases, the J end lost 2 bases, and 7 bases lay between the germline ends. This CDR3 is 14 amino acids long. The CDR3 nucleotides read TGTGCCAGCAGTTTGGGGGAAAACACCGGGGAGCTGTTTTTT. Translating it yields CASSLGENTGELFF.

This sequence joins TRBV14 and TRBJ2-3; 8 nucleotides line up with TRBD1. The CDR3 is made up of 16 amino acids. V lost 2 bases, J lost 5 bases, and 9 bases stayed unmatched. Germline CDR1 is SGHDN and CDR2 is FVKESK. CDR3 nucleotides: TGTGCCAGCAGCCAACCCACCGGGACAGGCGGAGATACGCAGTATTTT. Its protein product is CASSQPTGTGGDTQYF.

V and J are TRBV10-3 and TRBJ1-3, with D perhaps matching TRBD1 (5 bases). This CDR3 region has 14 residues. Germline V gives CDR1 ENHRY, CDR2 SYGVKD. V was shortened by 10 bases and J by 0 bases, with 13 bases between the two germline ends. CDR3: CANRDQRSGNTIYF. CDR3 coding DNA: TGTGCCAACCGGGACCAACGCTCTGGAAACACCATATATTTT.

This clone was detected only once. This chain uses TRBV30 with TRBJ1-5, with 11 nucleotides matching TRBD1. The germline gives CDR1 GTSNPN, CDR2 SVGIG (reference sequence). Trimming cost V 1 base and J 6 bases; bases outside gene matches: 2. This CDR3 region has 14 residues. CDR3 region: CAWSGDRGTQPQHF. CDR3 nucleotide sequence: TGTGCCTGGAGTGGGGACAGGGGGACTCAGCCCCAGCATTTT.

V gene TRBV10-1 combines with J gene TRBJ2-7; 9 bases fit TRBD2. CDR3 length: 15 amino acids. V was clipped by 6 bases and J by 0 bases; unmatched bases: 6. Germline V lookup: CDR1 WNHNN, CDR2 SYGVQD (reference sequence). CDR3 region: CASSRVAGDSYEQYF. DNA of the CDR3: TGCGCCAGCAGCAGAGTAGCGGGAGACTCCTACGAGCAGTACTTC.